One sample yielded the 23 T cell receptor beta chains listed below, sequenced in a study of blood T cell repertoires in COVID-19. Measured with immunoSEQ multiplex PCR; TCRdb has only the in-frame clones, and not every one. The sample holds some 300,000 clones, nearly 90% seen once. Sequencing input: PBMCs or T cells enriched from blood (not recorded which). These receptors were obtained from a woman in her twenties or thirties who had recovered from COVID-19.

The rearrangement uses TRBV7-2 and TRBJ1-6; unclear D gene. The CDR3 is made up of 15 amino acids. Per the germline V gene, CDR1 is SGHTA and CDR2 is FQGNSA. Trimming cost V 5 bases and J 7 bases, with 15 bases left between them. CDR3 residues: CASSIRVDGNSPLHF. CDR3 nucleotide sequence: TGTGCCAGCAGCATTCGGGTCGATGGCAATTCACCCCTCCACTTT.

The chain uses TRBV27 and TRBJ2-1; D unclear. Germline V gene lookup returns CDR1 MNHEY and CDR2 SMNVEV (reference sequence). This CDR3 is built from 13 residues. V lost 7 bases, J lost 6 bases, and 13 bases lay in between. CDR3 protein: CASKVSGSNEQFF. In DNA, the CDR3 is TGTGCCAGCAAAGTAAGTGGTAGCAATGAGCAGTTCTTC.

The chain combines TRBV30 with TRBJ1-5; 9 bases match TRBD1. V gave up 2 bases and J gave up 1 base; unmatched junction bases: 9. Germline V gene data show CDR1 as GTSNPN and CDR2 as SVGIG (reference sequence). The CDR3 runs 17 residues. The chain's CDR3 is CAWSLTGTGSSNQPQHF. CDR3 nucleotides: TGTGCCTGGAGTCTTACCGGGACAGGGAGCAGCAATCAGCCCCAGCATTTT.

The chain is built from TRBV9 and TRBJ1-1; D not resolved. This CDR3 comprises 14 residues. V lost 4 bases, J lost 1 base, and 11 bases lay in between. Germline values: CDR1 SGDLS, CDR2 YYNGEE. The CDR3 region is CASSPQESNTEAFF. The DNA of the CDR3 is TGTGCCAGCAGCCCCCAGGAATCGAACACTGAAGCTTTCTTT. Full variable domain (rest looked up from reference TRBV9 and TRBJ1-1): DSGVTQTPKHLITATGQRVTLRCSPRSGDLSVYWYQQSLDQGLQFLIQYYNGEERAKGNILERFSAQQFPDLHSELNLSSLELGDSALYFCASSPQESNTEAFFGQGTRLTVV.

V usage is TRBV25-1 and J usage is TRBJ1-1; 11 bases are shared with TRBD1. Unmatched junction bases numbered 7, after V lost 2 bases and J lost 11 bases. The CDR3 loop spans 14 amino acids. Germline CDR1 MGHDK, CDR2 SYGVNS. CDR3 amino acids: CASSERGTGGMAFF. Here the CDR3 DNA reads TGTGCCAGCAGTGAACGAGGGACAGGGGGGATGGCTTTCTTT.

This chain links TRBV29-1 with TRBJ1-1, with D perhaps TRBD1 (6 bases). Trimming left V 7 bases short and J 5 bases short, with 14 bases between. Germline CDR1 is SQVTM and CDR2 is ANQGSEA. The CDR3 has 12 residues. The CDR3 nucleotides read TGCAGCGCTTCGGGGGGCCGGACTGAAGCTTTCTTT. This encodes CSASGGRTEAFF.

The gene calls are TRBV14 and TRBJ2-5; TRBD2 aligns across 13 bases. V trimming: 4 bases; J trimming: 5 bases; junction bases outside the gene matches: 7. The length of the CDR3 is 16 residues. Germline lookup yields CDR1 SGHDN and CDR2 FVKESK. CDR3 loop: CASSPGLAGVWETQYF. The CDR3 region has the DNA TGTGCCAGCAGCCCAGGACTAGCGGGAGTATGGGAGACCCAGTACTTC. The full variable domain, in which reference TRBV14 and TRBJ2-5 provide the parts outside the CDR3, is EAGVTQFPSHSVIEKGQTVTLRCDPISGHDNLYWYRRVMGKEIKFLLHFVKESKQDESGMPNNRFLAERTGGTYSTLKVQPAELEDSGVYFCASSPGLAGVWETQYFGPGTRLLVL.

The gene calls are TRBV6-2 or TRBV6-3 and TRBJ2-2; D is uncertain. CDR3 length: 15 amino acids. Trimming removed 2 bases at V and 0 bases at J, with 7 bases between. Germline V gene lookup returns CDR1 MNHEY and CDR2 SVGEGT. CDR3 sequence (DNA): TGTGCCAGCAGTTACCAGAACGCGAACACCGGGGAGCTGTTTTTT. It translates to CASSYQNANTGELFF.

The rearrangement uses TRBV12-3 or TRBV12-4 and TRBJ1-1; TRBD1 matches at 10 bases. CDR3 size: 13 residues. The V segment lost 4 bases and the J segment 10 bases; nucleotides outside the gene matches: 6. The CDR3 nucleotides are TGTGCCAGCAGTTCCGGGACAGGGGTTTCAGCTTTCTTT. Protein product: CASSSGTGVSAFF.

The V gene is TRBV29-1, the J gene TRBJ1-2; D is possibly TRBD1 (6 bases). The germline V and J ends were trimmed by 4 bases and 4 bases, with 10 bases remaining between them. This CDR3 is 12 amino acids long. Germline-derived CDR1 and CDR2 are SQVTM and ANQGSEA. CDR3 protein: CSVGGGSYGYTF. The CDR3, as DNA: TGCAGCGTTGGTGGGGGCAGCTATGGCTACACCTTC.

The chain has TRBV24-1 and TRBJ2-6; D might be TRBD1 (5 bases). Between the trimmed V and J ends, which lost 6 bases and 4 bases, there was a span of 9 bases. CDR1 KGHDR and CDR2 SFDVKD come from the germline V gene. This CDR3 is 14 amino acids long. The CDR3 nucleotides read TGTGCCACCAGTCCAGGGTGGGGGGCCAACGTCCTGACTTTC. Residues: CATSPGWGANVLTF.

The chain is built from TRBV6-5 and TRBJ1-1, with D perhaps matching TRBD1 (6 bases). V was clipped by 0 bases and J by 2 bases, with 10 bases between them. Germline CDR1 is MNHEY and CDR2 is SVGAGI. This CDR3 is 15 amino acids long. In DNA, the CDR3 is TGTGCCAGCAGTTACTCATACAGGGATAACACTGAAGCTTTCTTT. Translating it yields CASSYSYRDNTEAFF.

The CDR3 loop reads CASSNLGTPSTDTQYF. In DNA, the CDR3 is TGTGCCAGCAGCAACCTCGGGACACCTAGCACAGATACGCAGTATTTT. The V call is TRBV21-1, the J call TRBJ2-3; the table calls TRBD1, which could not be checked here. TRBV21-1 is classified as a pseudogene. The CDR3 sequence is 16 residues long.

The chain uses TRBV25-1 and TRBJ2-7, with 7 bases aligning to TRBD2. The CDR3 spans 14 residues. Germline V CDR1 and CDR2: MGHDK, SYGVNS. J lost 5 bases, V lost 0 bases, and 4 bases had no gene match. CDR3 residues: CASSEYREGHEQYF. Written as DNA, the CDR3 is TGTGCCAGCAGTGAATACAGGGAGGGCCACGAGCAGTACTTC.

CDR3 region: CASSSPPRETQYF. As DNA, the CDR3 is TGTGCCAGCAGCTCTCCCCCCCGAGAGACCCAGTACTTC. The rearrangement uses TRBV7-2 and TRBJ2-5; no firm D call. The length of the CDR3 is 13 residues. With 4 bases removed from V and 4 bases from J, the gap between germline ends came to 10 bases. Germline V gives CDR1 SGHTA, CDR2 FQGNSA.

This CDR3 reads CASSVQGTGLEKLFF. CDR3 bases: TGTGCCAGCAGCGTACAGGGGACAGGGTTAGAGAAACTGTTTTTT. The chain carries TRBV9 and TRBJ1-4; 9 bases align to TRBD1. The CDR3 has 15 amino acids. Germline V gene sequence: CDR1 SGDLS, CDR2 YYNGEE. The V gene end was trimmed by 1 base and the J gene end by 11 bases; junction bases not matched to a gene: 9.

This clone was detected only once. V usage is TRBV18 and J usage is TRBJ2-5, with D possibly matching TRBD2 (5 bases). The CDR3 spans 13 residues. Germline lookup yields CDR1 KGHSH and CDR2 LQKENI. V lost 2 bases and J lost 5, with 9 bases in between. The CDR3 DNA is TGTGCCAGCTCACCAGCGGGTTATGAGACCCAGTACTTC. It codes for CASSPAGYETQYF.

The CDR3 protein is CASNPLRLLENEQFF. DNA of the CDR3: TGTGCCAGCAACCCGTTACGACTACTGGAGAATGAGCAGTTCTTC. J is TRBJ2-1 and V is TRBV28; a possible D gene is TRBD2 (5 bases). The CDR3 runs to 15 residues. Trimming removed 7 bases from V and 7 bases from J, with 20 bases in between. Germline CDR1 reads MDHEN; CDR2 reads SYDVKM.

The CDR3 nucleotides read TGTGCCAGCAGCCCTGTTGGTTGGGGAGTTGTCGATGAGCAGTTCTTC. Its translation is CASSPVGWGVVDEQFF. V gene TRBV9 combines with J gene TRBJ2-1, with D tentatively TRBD2 (5 bases). The V gene's germline CDR1 is SGDLS and CDR2 YYNGEE. V dropped 4 bases and J dropped 8 bases, with 22 bases sitting between them. The CDR3 is made up of 16 amino acids. The whole variable domain, filled in from reference TRBV9 and TRBJ2-1, reads DSGVTQTPKHLITATGQRVTLRCSPRSGDLSVYWYQQSLDQGLQFLIQYYNGEERAKGNILERFSAQQFPDLHSELNLSSLELGDSALYFCASSPVGWGVVDEQFFGPGTRLTVL.

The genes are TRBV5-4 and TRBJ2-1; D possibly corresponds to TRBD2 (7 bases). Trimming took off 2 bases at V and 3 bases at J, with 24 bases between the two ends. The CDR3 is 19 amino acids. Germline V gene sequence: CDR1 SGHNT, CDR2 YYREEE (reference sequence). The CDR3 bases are TGTGCCAGCAGCTTCTTTAGGGGGGGCCTAGCGGAGATCTACAATGAGCAGTTCTTC. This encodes CASSFFRGGLAEIYNEQFF.

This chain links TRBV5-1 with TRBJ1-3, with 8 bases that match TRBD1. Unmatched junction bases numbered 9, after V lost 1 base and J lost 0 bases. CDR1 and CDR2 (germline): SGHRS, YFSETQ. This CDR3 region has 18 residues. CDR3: CASSLLWSGGISGNTIYF. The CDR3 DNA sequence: TGCGCCAGCAGCTTGTTGTGGTCAGGGGGCATCTCTGGAAACACCATATATTTT.

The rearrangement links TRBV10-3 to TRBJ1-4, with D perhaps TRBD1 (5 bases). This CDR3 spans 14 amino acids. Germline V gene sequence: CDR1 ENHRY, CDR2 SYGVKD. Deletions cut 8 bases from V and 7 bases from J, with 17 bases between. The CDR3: CAIADRGDAEKLFF. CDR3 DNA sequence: TGTGCCATCGCAGACAGAGGTGACGCTGAAAAACTGTTTTTT.

This chain's CDR3 is CASSGGPRGTEAFF. In DNA, the CDR3 is TGTGCCAGCAGCGGGGGACCCAGGGGCACTGAAGCTTTCTTT. This sequence joins TRBV9 and TRBJ1-1, with TRBD1 as a possible D gene (6 bases). The CDR3 consists of 14 residues. The V end was cut by 3 bases, the J end by 4 bases, with 13 bases between. Per germline, CDR1 SGDLS and CDR2 YYNGEE.